This TCR beta chain was sequenced for a study of blood T cell repertoires in COVID-19. As handled by the study authors: Using reference gene primer amplification, nucleated cell counts were estimated. Generated by immunoSEQ multiplex PCR, the TCRdb table keeps only in-frame clones and is missing some. V, J and clone size were drawn from that table, and D and trimming were deduced from the DNA. The sample includes around 150,000 clones, 70% to 90% of them seen just once. Germline V CDR1 and CDR2: MNHNS, SASEGT. The J segment lost 1 base and the V segment lost 2 bases, leaving 6 bases of the junction unmatched. The CDR3 covers 16 residues.

The chain employs TRBV6-1 and TRBJ2-3, with 7 bases lining up with TRBD2. Sequenced input: peripheral blood. The clonotype was recovered from a human donor in a cohort sampled during active COVID-19. CDR3 amino acids: CASSEMGGRGTDTQYF. The CDR3 DNA reads as TGTGCCAGCAGTGAAATGGGCGGGAGAGGCACAGATACGCAGTATTTT.